A single sample is the source of the 13 T cell receptor beta chains below, sequenced in a study of long-term antiretroviral therapy in people with HIV. The assay used was immunoSEQ (version v3.0), run at survey level. Only in-frame clones appear in the TCRdb table, and some are missing; sequencing was by immunoSEQ multiplex PCR. The top ten clones hold around 10% of a sample with under 20,000 clones, 75% to 85% of them seen once. Sample: unsorted PBMCs, taken 0.2 years after starting antiretroviral therapy. The source of these receptors is a woman in her forties with HIV.

This chain links TRBV7-9 with TRBJ1-2; D not certain. CDR3 length equals 13 residues. Germline CDR1 is SEHNR and CDR2 is FQNEAQ (reference sequence). The ends were cut back, 7 bases at V and 7 bases at J, with 16 bases in the middle. CDR3: CASKEEGSAGYTF. CDR3 sequence (DNA): TGTGCCAGCAAAGAGGAGGGATCTGCTGGCTACACCTTC.

The chain recombines TRBV7-8 with TRBJ2-7; TRBD1 aligns across 9 bases. Germline assignment: CDR1 SGHVS and CDR2 FQNEAQ. With V trimmed by 10 bases and J by 2 bases, 3 bases remained unmatched. The CDR3 runs to 12 residues. The CDR3 sequence: CATGQGAYEQYF. The CDR3 nucleotides read TGTGCCACGGGACAGGGAGCCTACGAGCAGTACTTC.

This chain joins TRBV11-3 and TRBJ1-4; D gene uncertain. Germline loops: CDR1 SGHNT, CDR2 YENEEA. CDR3 length: 12 amino acids. V lost 5 bases and J 7 bases, leaving 8 bases between the germline ends. CDR3 sequence (DNA): TGTGCCAGCAGCCAGTCGGGTGAAAAACTGTTTTTT. It yields the protein CASSQSGEKLFF.

The chain is built from TRBV7-2 and TRBJ2-1, with TRBD2 matching over 8 bases. This CDR3 comprises 15 residues. The junction had 3 bases not matched to a gene; V was cut back by 1 base and J by 4 bases. Germline V gene data show CDR1 as SGHTA and CDR2 as FQGNSA. The CDR3 nucleotides are TGTGCCAGCAGCTTAGTGGGCGGGGGGTACAATGAGCAGTTCTTC. It translates to CASSLVGGGYNEQFF.

This sequence joins TRBV6-5 and TRBJ1-2; D is perhaps TRBD1 (5 bases). V lost 0 bases and J 4 bases, leaving 9 bases between the germline ends. Germline V CDR1 and CDR2: MNHEY, SVGAGI. The length of the CDR3 is 14 residues. CDR3 DNA sequence: TGTGCCAGCAGTTACTCGGCCCAGGGCTATGGCTACACCTTC. Translated, it gives CASSYSAQGYGYTF.

The chain couples TRBV5-8 to TRBJ2-7, with no clear D. Per the germline V gene, CDR1 is SGHTS and CDR2 is YDEGEE. This CDR3 comprises 11 residues. Trimming stripped 9 bases from V and 2 bases from J, with 9 bases between. The CDR3 reads CATLHTYEQYF. The CDR3 nucleotides are TGTGCCACCCTCCACACCTACGAGCAGTACTTC.

CDR3 sequence reads: CASSLWGGEAFF. CDR3 coding DNA: TGTGCCAGCAGTTTGTGGGGGGGTGAAGCTTTCTTT. The chain combines TRBV27 with TRBJ1-1, with D perhaps matching TRBD1 (5 bases). Germline CDR1 MNHEY, CDR2 SMNVEV (reference sequence). The CDR3 loop spans 12 amino acids. The V gene lost 3 bases and the J gene lost 7 bases, with 9 bases spanning the gap.

The chain is built from TRBV7-9 and TRBJ1-1; 7 positions match TRBD1. CDR3 length: 15 amino acids. In germline, CDR1 is SEHNR, CDR2 FQNEAQ (reference sequence). The V gene end was trimmed by 1 base and the J gene end by 1 base; junction bases not matched to a gene: 3. The CDR3 region has the DNA TGTGCCAGCAGCTTAGGGACAGGAAGGAACACTGAAGCTTTCTTT. Amino acids: CASSLGTGRNTEAFF.

In this sample, this clone turned up once. This chain joins TRBV19 and TRBJ2-2; TRBD1 matches at 10 bases. The junction had 11 bases not matched to a gene; V was cut back by 5 bases and J by 5 bases. Per germline, CDR1 LNHDA and CDR2 SQIVND (reference sequence). The CDR3 has 17 residues. In nucleotides, the CDR3 is TGTGCCAGTAGTCCGCCGATTGGGACAGGGGTTACCGGGGAGCTGTTTTTT. It translates to CASSPPIGTGVTGELFF.

The rearrangement joins TRBV19 to TRBJ2-1, with a weak D call TRBD2 (5 bases). There are 15 residues in the CDR3. Germline values: CDR1 LNHDA, CDR2 SQIVND (reference sequence). V was clipped by 1 base and J by 2 bases, with 9 bases between them. DNA for the CDR3: TGTGCCAGTAGTATAGGAGGTAGCGCCTACAATGAGCAGTTCTTC. Translating it yields CASSIGGSAYNEQFF.

J is TRBJ1-1 and V is TRBV7-9, with D perhaps TRBD1 (6 bases). The V gene lost 5 bases and the J gene lost 8 bases, with 18 bases spanning the gap. CDR3 length: 14 residues. Germline CDR1 reads SEHNR; CDR2 reads FQNEAQ (reference sequence). In DNA form, the CDR3 reads TGTGCCAGCAGCCCTCATGGGGGGGCCGAGGAAGCTTTCTTT. It is translated as CASSPHGGAEEAFF.

V gene TRBV10-3 combines with J gene TRBJ1-3; D call uncertain. This CDR3 contains 15 residues. CDR1 and CDR2 from the germline V gene are ENHRY and SYGVKD. V gave up 2 bases and J gave up 0 bases, with 8 bases separating them. CDR3 loop: CAISEGQSSGNTIYF. In nucleotides, the CDR3 is TGTGCCATCAGTGAGGGGCAGAGCTCTGGAAACACCATATATTTT.

This rearrangement joins TRBV6-1 to TRBJ2-5; D is unclear. The germline gives CDR1 MNHNS, CDR2 SASEGT. CDR3 size: 12 residues. The V and J ends lost 4 bases and 0 bases respectively, with 3 bases between them. The CDR3 coding sequence is TGTGCCAGCAGTGCTAACCAAGAGACCCAGTACTTC. Translation: CASSANQETQYF.